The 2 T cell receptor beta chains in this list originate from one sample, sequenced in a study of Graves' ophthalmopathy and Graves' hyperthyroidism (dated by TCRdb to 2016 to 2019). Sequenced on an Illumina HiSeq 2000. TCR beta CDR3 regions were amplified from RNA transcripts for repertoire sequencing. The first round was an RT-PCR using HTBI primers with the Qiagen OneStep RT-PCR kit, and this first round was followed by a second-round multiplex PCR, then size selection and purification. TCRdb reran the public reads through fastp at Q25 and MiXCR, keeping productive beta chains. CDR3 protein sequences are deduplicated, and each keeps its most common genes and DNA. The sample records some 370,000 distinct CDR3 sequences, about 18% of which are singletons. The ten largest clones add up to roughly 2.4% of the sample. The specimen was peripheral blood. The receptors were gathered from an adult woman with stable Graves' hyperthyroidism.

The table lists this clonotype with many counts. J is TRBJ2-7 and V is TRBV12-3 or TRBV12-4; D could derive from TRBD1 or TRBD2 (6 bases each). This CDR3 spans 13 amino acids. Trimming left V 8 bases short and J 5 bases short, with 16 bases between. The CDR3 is CASHQWGADEQYF. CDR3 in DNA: TGTGCCAGCCACCAGTGGGGGGCCGACGAGCAGTACTTC.

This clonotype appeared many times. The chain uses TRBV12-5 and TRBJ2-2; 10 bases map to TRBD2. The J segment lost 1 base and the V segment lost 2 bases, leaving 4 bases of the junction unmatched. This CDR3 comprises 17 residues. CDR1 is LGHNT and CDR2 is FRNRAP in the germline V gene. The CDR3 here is CASGLPRLAGNTGELFF. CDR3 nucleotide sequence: TGTGCTAGTGGTTTGCCCCGACTAGCGGGGAACACCGGGGAGCTGTTTTTT. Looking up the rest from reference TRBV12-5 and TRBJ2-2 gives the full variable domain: DARVTQTPRHKVTEMGQEVTMRCQPILGHNTVFWYRQTMMQGLELLAYFRNRAPLDDSGMPKDRFSAEMPDATLATLKIQPSEPRDSAVYFCASGLPRLAGNTGELFFGEGSRLTVL.